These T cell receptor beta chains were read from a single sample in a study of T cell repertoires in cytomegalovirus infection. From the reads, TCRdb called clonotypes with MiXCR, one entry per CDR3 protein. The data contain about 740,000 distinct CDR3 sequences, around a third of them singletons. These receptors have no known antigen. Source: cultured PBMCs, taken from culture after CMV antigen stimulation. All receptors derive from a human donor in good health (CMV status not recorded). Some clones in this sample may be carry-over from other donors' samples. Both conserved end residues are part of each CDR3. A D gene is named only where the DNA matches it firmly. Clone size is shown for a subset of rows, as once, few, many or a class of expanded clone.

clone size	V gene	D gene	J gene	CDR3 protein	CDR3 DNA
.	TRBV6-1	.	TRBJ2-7	CASTYLGGHYEQYF	TGTGCCAGCACCTATCTGGGGGGGCACTACGAGCAGTACTTC
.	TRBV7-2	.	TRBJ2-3	CASSALPPDTQYF	TGTGCCAGCAGCGCCCTCCCCCCAGATACGCAGTATTTT
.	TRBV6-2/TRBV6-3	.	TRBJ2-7	CASVAGPTHEQYF	TGTGCCAGCGTCGCGGGGCCCACCCACGAGCAGTACTTC
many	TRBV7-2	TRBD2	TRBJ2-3	CASSAQKPFFIAGAADTQYF	TGTGCCAGCAGCGCACAGAAACCGTTCTTTATAGCGGGGGCGGCAGATACGCAGTATTTT
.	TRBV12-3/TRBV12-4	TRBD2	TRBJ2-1	CASSRTSGATVGEQFF	TGTGCCAGCAGTAGGACTAGCGGAGCGACAGTGGGTGAGCAGTTCTTC
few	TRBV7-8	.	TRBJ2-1	CASSLTLGGNEQFF	TGTGCCAGCAGCTTAACGTTAGGGGGCAATGAGCAGTTCTTC
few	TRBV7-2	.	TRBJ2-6	CASSRVFSGANVLTF	TGTGCCAGCAGCAGGGTTTTCTCTGGGGCCAACGTCCTGACTTTC
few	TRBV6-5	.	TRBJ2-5	CASSTDRRETQYF	TGTGCCAGCAGCACGGACCGGAGAGAGACCCAGTACTTC
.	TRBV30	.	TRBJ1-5	CAWSPSIYGPQHF	TGTGCCTGGAGTCCATCTATTTATGGGCCCCAGCATTTT
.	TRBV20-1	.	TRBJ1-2	CSADRDGRGYTF	TGCAGTGCTGACCGGGACGGTCGAGGCTACACCTTC
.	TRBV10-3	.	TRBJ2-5	CAISESHVQETQYF	TGTGCCATCAGTGAGTCACACGTCCAAGAGACCCAGTACTTC
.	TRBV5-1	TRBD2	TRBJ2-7	CASSRGLAGGTLYEQYF	TGCGCCAGCAGCCGCGGACTAGCGGGAGGCACCCTCTACGAGCAGTACTTC
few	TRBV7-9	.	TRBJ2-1	CASSPSRGEQFF	TGTGCCAGCAGTCCCTCCAGGGGAGAGCAGTTCTTC
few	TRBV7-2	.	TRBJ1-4	CASSRGNGEKLFF	TGTGCCAGCAGCCGCGGTAACGGTGAAAAACTGTTTTTT
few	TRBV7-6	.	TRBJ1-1	CASTRGQLNTEAFF	TGTGCCAGCACAAGAGGACAGCTGAACACTGAAGCTTTCTTT
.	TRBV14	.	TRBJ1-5	CASSQAGFLPQHF	TGTGCCAGCAGCCAAGCTGGATTTCTGCCCCAGCATTTT
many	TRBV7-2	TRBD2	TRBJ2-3	CASSWTSGSPDTQYF	TGTGCCAGCAGTTGGACTAGCGGGAGTCCAGATACGCAGTATTTT
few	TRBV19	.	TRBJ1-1	CASSTDRRNTEAFF	TGTGCCAGTAGTACCGACAGGAGAAACACTGAAGCTTTCTTT
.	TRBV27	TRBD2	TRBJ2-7	CASSAGLAGVGQYF	TGTGCCAGCAGCGCTGGACTAGCGGGAGTCGGGCAGTACTTC
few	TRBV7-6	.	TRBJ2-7	CASSSLPSLEQYF	TGTGCCAGCAGCTCTCTGCCGAGCCTCGAGCAGTACTTC
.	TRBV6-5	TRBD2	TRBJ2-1	CASTPGSGLDPSGQFF	TGTGCCAGCACCCCTGGAAGCGGACTAGACCCAAGTGGGCAGTTCTTC
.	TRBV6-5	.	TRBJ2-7	CASSYSRVGGYEQYF	TGTGCCAGCAGTTACTCCAGGGTGGGAGGCTACGAGCAGTACTTC
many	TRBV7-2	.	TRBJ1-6	CAVTGIRNSPLHF	TGTGCCGTTACAGGGATTCGGAATTCACCCCTCCACTTT
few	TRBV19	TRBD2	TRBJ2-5	CASSRTSYQETQYF	TGTGCCAGTAGCCGGACTAGCTACCAAGAGACCCAGTACTTC
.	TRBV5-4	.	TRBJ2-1	CASSKPASYNEQFF	TGTGCCAGCAGCAAACCCGCCTCTTACAATGAGCAGTTCTTC
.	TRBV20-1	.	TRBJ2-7	CSAERVSSYEQYF	TGCAGTGCAGAGCGCGTGAGCTCCTACGAGCAGTACTTC
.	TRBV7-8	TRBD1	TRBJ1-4	CASSLGQGWAPNEKLFF	TGTGCCAGCAGCTTAGGACAGGGGTGGGCCCCTAATGAAAAACTGTTTTTT
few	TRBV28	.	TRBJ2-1	CASSLSGYEQFF	TGTGCCAGCAGTTTATCTGGTTATGAGCAGTTCTTC
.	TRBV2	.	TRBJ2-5	CAACPQAGETQYF	TGTGCCGCCTGTCCTCAAGCCGGGGAGACCCAGTACTTC
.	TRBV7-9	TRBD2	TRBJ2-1	CASSLTGLAYNEQFF	TGTGCCAGCAGCCTTACAGGACTAGCGTACAATGAGCAGTTCTTC
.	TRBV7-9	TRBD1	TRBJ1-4	CASSPDREREKLFF	TGTGCCAGCAGCCCGGACAGGGAACGAGAAAAACTGTTTTTT
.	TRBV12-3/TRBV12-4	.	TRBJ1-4	CASTDIGLEEKLFF	TGTGCCAGCACCGATATAGGGCTTGAAGAAAAACTGTTTTTT
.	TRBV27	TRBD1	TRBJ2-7	CASSPPRQGSKYF	TGTGCCAGCAGTCCCCCCCGACAGGGATCAAAGTACTTC
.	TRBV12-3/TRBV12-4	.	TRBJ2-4	CASTPGVGENIQYF	TGTGCCAGCACCCCAGGGGTGGGCGAAAACATTCAGTACTTC
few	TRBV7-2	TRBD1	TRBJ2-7	CASSLQGATRYGEQYF	TGTGCCAGCAGCCTACAGGGGGCCACCCGATACGGCGAGCAGTACTTC
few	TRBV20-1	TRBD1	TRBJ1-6	CSALSQGAGSYNSPLHF	TGCAGTGCTTTAAGCCAGGGGGCAGGGTCCTATAATTCACCCCTCCACTTT
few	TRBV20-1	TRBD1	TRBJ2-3	CSARDTGTGGDTQYF	TGCAGTGCTAGAGATACCGGGACAGGGGGAGATACGCAGTATTTT
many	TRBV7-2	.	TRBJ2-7	CASSRLGQRYEQYF	TGTGCCAGCAGCCGTCTCGGACAAAGATACGAGCAGTACTTC
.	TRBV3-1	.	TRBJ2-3	CASSQSQGTDTQYF	TGTGCCAGCAGCCAATCCCAGGGGACAGATACGCAGTATTTT
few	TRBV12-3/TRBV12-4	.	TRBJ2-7	CASSLTSASYEQYF	TGTGCCAGCAGTTTAACGTCGGCGTCCTACGAGCAGTACTTC
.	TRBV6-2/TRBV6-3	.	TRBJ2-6	CASSRPTRSSGANVLTF	TGTGCCAGCAGCCGACCGACACGCAGCTCTGGGGCCAACGTCCTGACTTTC
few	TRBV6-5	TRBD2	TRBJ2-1	CASTLGGSYNEQFF	TGTGCCAGCACCCTCGGGGGGTCCTACAATGAGCAGTTCTTC
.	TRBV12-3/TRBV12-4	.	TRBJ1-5	CASSPHRGAQPQHF	TGTGCCAGCAGTCCCCACCGAGGGGCTCAGCCCCAGCATTTT
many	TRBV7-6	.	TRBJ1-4	CASSLVGGGEKLFF	TGTGCCAGCAGCTTAGTAGGGGGTGGCGAAAAACTGTTTTTT
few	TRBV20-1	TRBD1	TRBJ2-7	CSARTGSSYEQYF	TGCAGTGCTAGGACAGGGAGCTCCTACGAGCAGTACTTC
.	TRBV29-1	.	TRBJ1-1	CSVEEVNTEAFF	TGCAGCGTTGAAGAGGTTAACACTGAAGCTTTCTTT
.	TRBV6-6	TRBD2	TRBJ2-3	CASTERDRDTQYF	TGTGCCAGCACCGAGCGGGATCGAGATACGCAGTATTTT
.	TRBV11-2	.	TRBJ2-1	CASRQPGRRDTAQFF	TGTGCCAGCCGCCAACCGGGCCGGAGGGATACAGCGCAGTTCTTC
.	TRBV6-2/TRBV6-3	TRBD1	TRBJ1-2	CASTLGGSIRGYTF	TGTGCCAGCACCCTAGGGGGCAGTATCCGTGGCTACACCTTC
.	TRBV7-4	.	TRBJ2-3	CASSLVLASTDTQYF	TGTGCCAGCAGCTTAGTACTAGCCAGCACAGATACGCAGTATTTT
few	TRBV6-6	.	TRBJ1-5	CASSYSYLDINSNQPQHF	TGTGCCAGCAGTTACTCGTATCTGGACATTAATAGCAATCAGCCCCAGCATTTT
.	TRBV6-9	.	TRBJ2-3	CANFLPTSQYF	TGTGCCAACTTCCTGCCGACATCGCAGTATTTT